Described below is a single T cell receptor beta chain sequence and its context. The sample comes from a study of blood T cell repertoires in COVID-19. Study summary: PBMCs, B-cell-depleted T cells, or T cells were the source of the cDNA or gDNA that made up the material.

Clones were sequenced by immunoSEQ multiplex PCR, and TCRdb holds only the in-frame ones, with some missing. This sample yields 110,000 or so clones, of which around 89% are seen a single time; approximately 1.1% belongs to the top ten. Looked up from germline, CDR1 is SGHTA and CDR2 is FQGTGA. J was trimmed by 6 bases and V by 2 bases; bases with no gene match: 10. The CDR3 spans 18 residues. Sequencing used peripheral blood. The V gene is TRBV7-3, the J gene TRBJ2-2; 12 bases match TRBD1. This clonotype was sampled from a human donor in a cohort sampled during active COVID-19. This CDR3 reads CASSLAPGTGGSAGELFF. The CDR3 DNA follows: TGTGCCAGCAGCTTAGCACCCGGGACAGGGGGCTCGGCCGGGGAGCTGTTTTTT.